Listed below are T cell receptor beta chains from one sample, sequenced in a study of cytomegalovirus exposure and HLA in healthy donors. The protocol was immunoSEQ multiplex PCR, while the TCRdb copy is restricted to in-frame clones and leaves out a portion. Of around 150,000 clones in the sample, roughly nine tenths were seen once. The sample taken for sequencing was PBMCs. The receptor source for this set is a woman under 40 in good health and CMV-seronegative. Both conserved end residues are part of each CDR3. Fields, in order: clone size, V gene, J gene, D gene, CDR3 DNA, CDR3 protein. A D gene is named only where the DNA matches it firmly. Only part of the rows carry a size: once, few, many, or a class if the clone is expanded.

.,TRBV2,TRBJ2-3,.,TGTGCCAGCCAAACACCGCGGGGCACAGATACGCAGTATTTT,CASQTPRGTDTQYF
.,TRBV7-8,TRBJ1-3,.,TGTGCCAGCAGCCCACGGGTCTCTGGAAACACCATATATTTT,CASSPRVSGNTIYF
.,TRBV14,TRBJ2-7,.,TGTGCCAGCAGCCAGGCAGGGGCCTACGAGCAGTACTTC,CASSQAGAYEQYF
.,TRBV4-1,TRBJ1-1,.,TGCGCCAGCAGCCAAGATCCAAACCGTGAAGCTTTCTTT,CASSQDPNREAFF
.,TRBV9,TRBJ2-3,TRBD2,TGTGCCAGCAGCGTAAGCGGGGGGGCCGTAGATACGCAGTATTTT,CASSVSGGAVDTQYF
.,TRBV9,TRBJ1-2,TRBD1,TGTGCCAGCAACCGGGACAGAGCTAACTATGGCTACACCTTC,CASNRDRANYGYTF
.,TRBV29-1,TRBJ2-1,.,TGCAGCGTTGAATCCTCAGGGCCCCGGTTCTTC,CSVESSGPRFF
.,TRBV2,TRBJ1-4,.,TGTGCCAGCAGTGAGGAGGGAAGCGCGTATAATGAAAAACTGTTTTTT,CASSEEGSAYNEKLFF
.,TRBV5-4,TRBJ2-3,.,TGTGCCAGCAGCTTGGGACGGACCCGAAGGGGGTCCACAGATACGCAGTATTTT,CASSLGRTRRGSTDTQYF
.,TRBV6-5,TRBJ1-6,.,TGTGCCAGCAGTTACTTGTTGAATTCACCCCTCCACTTT,CASSYLLNSPLHF
.,TRBV10-1,TRBJ2-3,.,TGCGCCAGCACGGATACCCCAAGTTCGGGAGATACGCAGTATTTT,CASTDTPSSGDTQYF
.,TRBV5-1,TRBJ2-3,TRBD2,TGCGCCAGCAGCTTGGGAGTTAGCGGGGCCCCAGATACGCAGTATTTT,CASSLGVSGAPDTQYF
.,TRBV4-2,TRBJ2-7,.,TGTGCCAGCAGCCAAGACCGGACCAACTACGAGCAGTACTTC,CASSQDRTNYEQYF
.,TRBV9,TRBJ2-5,.,TGTGCCAGCAGCGTAGACGTTTCAGAGACCCAGTACTTC,CASSVDVSETQYF
.,TRBV15,TRBJ1-6,.,TGTGCCACCAGTACGAACGATTCACCCCTCCACTTT,CATSTNDSPLHF
once,TRBV14,TRBJ1-1,.,TGTGCCAGCAGCCCGAGGACACCTGCCACTGAAGCTTTCTTT,CASSPRTPATEAFF
.,TRBV10-1,TRBJ1-1,.,TGCGCCAGCAGTGTTGGTATCAACGGAGCTTTCTTT,CASSVGINGAFF
.,TRBV4-3,TRBJ2-7,TRBD2,TGCGCCAGCAGCCCGAAGCGGGACTCCTACGAGCAGTACTTC,CASSPKRDSYEQYF
.,TRBV19,TRBJ2-7,.,TGTGCCAGTAGTTCTGAGGGGGAGCAGTACTTC,CASSSEGEQYF
once,TRBV27,TRBJ2-5,TRBD1,TGTGCCAGCAGACAGACAGGGGGGATTACCCCCCTATACTTC,CASRQTGGITPLYF
once,TRBV9,TRBJ2-5,.,TGTGCCAGCAGCGTTGACAGGAGCCAAGAGACCCAGTACTTC,CASSVDRSQETQYF
.,TRBV7-2,TRBJ1-5,.,TGTGCCAGCAGCTTAGCTCTCGGGCTTAATCAGCCCCAGCATTTT,CASSLALGLNQPQHF
.,TRBV4-1,TRBJ2-7,TRBD1,TGCGCCAGCAGCCAAGGGGACAGGGTTGGAGCCTACGAGCAGTACTTC,CASSQGDRVGAYEQYF
once,TRBV4-3,TRBJ2-3,TRBD2,TGCGCCAGCAGCCAAGTGAGCGGGAGGGACACAGATACGCAGTATTTT,CASSQVSGRDTDTQYF
.,TRBV30,TRBJ1-4,.,TGTGCCTGGAGTATGGGGCAGCTTAATGAAAAACTGTTTTTT,CAWSMGQLNEKLFF
.,TRBV9,TRBJ2-3,.,TGTGCCAGCAGCGTAGAAGGGACGGCGCATCCGCAGTATTTT,CASSVEGTAHPQYF
.,TRBV2,TRBJ1-1,TRBD1,TGTGCCAGCAGCGCCACAGGGGCCACTGAAGCTTTCTTT,CASSATGATEAFF
.,TRBV5-1,TRBJ2-2,.,TGCGCCAGCAGATTCCTAGTAGACACCGGGGAGCTGTTTTTT,CASRFLVDTGELFF
.,TRBV25-1,TRBJ1-1,.,TGTGCCAGCAGTCTCGGGGTGAACACTGAAGCTTTCTTT,CASSLGVNTEAFF
.,TRBV5-5,TRBJ1-4,.,TGTGCCAGCAGCTTGGCGGTGGGTAATGAAAAACTGTTTTTT,CASSLAVGNEKLFF
.,TRBV27,TRBJ1-3,.,TGTGCCAGCAGCCCACTCGGGGGGGTTGACGGAAACACCATATATTTT,CASSPLGGVDGNTIYF
once,TRBV29-1,TRBJ2-5,TRBD1,TGCAGCGTTGAGGACAGGGTTATCGAGACCCAGTACTTC,CSVEDRVIETQYF
.,TRBV7-2,TRBJ2-7,TRBD1,TGTGCCAGCAGCCCCCAGGGGGACAGGGCCTACGAGCAGTACTTC,CASSPQGDRAYEQYF
.,TRBV9,TRBJ1-1,.,TGTGCCAGCAGCGGGGGGACTGAAGCTTTCTTT,CASSGGTEAFF
.,TRBV7-2,TRBJ1-6,TRBD1,TGTGCCAGCAGCTTGGACCGGGACAGGGGTTCACCCCTCCACTTT,CASSLDRDRGSPLHF
.,TRBV5-1,TRBJ2-1,TRBD1,TGCGCCAGCAACCCCCTGACAGGGGCAAACAATGAGCAGTTCTTC,CASNPLTGANNEQFF
.,TRBV19,TRBJ2-7,TRBD1,TGTGCCAGCAAAGGGGACAGGTGGGCCTACGAGCAGTACTTC,CASKGDRWAYEQYF
.,TRBV18,TRBJ1-2,.,TGTGCCAGCTCACCCTCTTCTGATAACTATGGCTACACCTTC,CASSPSSDNYGYTF
.,TRBV14,TRBJ2-7,.,TGTGCCAGCAGCCTTCCGGACCACTACGAGCAGTACTTC,CASSLPDHYEQYF
once,TRBV5-1,TRBJ2-1,.,TGCGCCAGCAGATCCGGGAGTACGGGAAACAATGAGCAGTTCTTC,CASRSGSTGNNEQFF
.,TRBV25-1,TRBJ2-5,TRBD2,TGTGCCAGCAGTCCCGAACAGGCTGTGCGGGGGGAGACCCAGTACTTC,CASSPEQAVRGETQYF
.,TRBV28,TRBJ1-2,TRBD1,TGTGCCAGCAGTTTAGGGGGGGTGGACAGGATCTATGGCTACACCTTC,CASSLGGVDRIYGYTF
few,TRBV27,TRBJ1-6,.,TGTGCCAGCAGTTCCGTGCGGTTTGGACGTGGATCACCCCTCCACTTT,CASSSVRFGRGSPLHF
.,TRBV9,TRBJ2-5,.,TGTGCCAGCAGCGTAGGCCCCGTCCAAGGGACCCAGTACTTC,CASSVGPVQGTQYF
.,TRBV6-5,TRBJ2-4,TRBD2,TGTGCCAGCAGTTACGGGACTAGCGGAAACATTCAGTACTTC,CASSYGTSGNIQYF
once,TRBV11-3,TRBJ2-3,.,TGTGCCAGCAGCTTAGAAGGGGAGGTGCGAGGGTCAGATACGCAGTATTTT,CASSLEGEVRGSDTQYF
.,TRBV5-1,TRBJ2-7,TRBD2,TGCGCCAGCTCGAAACTAGCGGGAGGGGGACTATCCTCCTACGAGCAGTACTTC,CASSKLAGGGLSSYEQYF
.,TRBV27,TRBJ1-4,.,TGTGCCAGCAGTTCGGGGAATACTAATGAAAAACTGTTTTTT,CASSSGNTNEKLFF